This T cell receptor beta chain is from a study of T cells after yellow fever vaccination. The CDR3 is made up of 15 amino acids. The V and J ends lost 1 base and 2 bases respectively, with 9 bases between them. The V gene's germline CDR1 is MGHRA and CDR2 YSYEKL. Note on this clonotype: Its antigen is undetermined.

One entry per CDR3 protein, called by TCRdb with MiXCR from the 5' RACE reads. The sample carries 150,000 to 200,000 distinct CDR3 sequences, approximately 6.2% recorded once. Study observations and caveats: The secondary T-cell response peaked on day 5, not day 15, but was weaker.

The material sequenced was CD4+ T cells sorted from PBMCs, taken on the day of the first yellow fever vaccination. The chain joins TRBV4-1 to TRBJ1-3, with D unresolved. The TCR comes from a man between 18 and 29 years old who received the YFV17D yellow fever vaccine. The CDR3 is CASSQGEKTGNTIYF. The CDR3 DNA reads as TGCGCCAGCAGCCAAGGTGAAAAGACTGGAAACACCATATATTTT.